This T cell receptor (beta chain) came from a study of vaccination and CD4 T cells after COVID-19. As for the study in general: Post-vaccination samples were procured at a median of approximately 72 days following dose two (range 14 to 241).

Treatment in this sample: roughly 10-day PBMC culture with coronavirus spike peptide pools or control peptides (ViraFEST assay). This clonotype was observed a few times. The antigen remains unidentified. Germline V lookup: CDR1 SNHLY, CDR2 FYNNEI. V shed 6 bases and J 5 bases; nucleotides not matched to a gene: 6. The CDR3 runs 15 residues. Researchers used the Oncomine TCR Beta short-read assay to sequence DNA from cultured CD4+ T cells. Each CDR3 protein gets one entry after TCRdb re-called the PCR reads with MiXCR. The sample consists of tens of thousands of distinct CDR3 sequences, 40% to 55% of them appearing once. The study's findings and limits: Reactive clonotype counts went from median 21 after infection to some 40 after vaccination, nonsignificantly.

The chain combines TRBV2 with TRBJ1-5; 11 bases align to TRBD1. Material: CD4+ T cells from blood, cultured in vitro, obtained before SARS-CoV-2 vaccination. This TCR came from a human donor who received a COVID-19 vaccine. This chain's CDR3 is CASRGTGGRHQPQHF. The CDR3 region has the DNA TGTGCCAGCAGGGGGACAGGGGGTCGGCATCAGCCCCAGCATTTT.